Listed here is a single TCR beta chain. As yet, its antigen is unknown. These data originate in a study of neoadjuvant anti-PD-1 for oral cavity cancer. Study results and limitations: PBMC Gini-index clonality exceeded responders' in non-responders post-nivolumab.

CDR1 GTSNPN and CDR2 SVGIG come from the germline V gene (reference sequence). The CDR3 runs 11 residues. Trimming removed 5 bases at V and 5 bases at J, with 9 bases between. The method was immunoSEQ multiplex PCR; TCRdb's version includes in-frame clones alone and lacks a portion of them. In the table there are 30,000 to 40,000 clones, 85% to 90% of which are singletons. The chain recombines TRBV30 with TRBJ2-5; D is undetermined. This TCR was recovered from a person aged 35-80 years with oral cavity squamous cell carcinoma. Source: PBMCs, taken before nivolumab (anti-PD-1) treatment. The CDR3 protein is CAWSRVETQYF. CDR3 DNA: TGTGCCTGGTCTAGGGTTGAGACCCAGTACTTC.